This T cell receptor beta chain is drawn from a study of CD8 T cells in ankylosing spondylitis. Study results and caveats: Several highly homologous variants made up a TCR beta motif, and this motif appeared characteristic of ankylosing spondylitis blood.

Concerning this clonotype itself: No antigen is known for it.

TCRdb used MiXCR to reprocess the 5' RACE reads, holding one entry per CDR3 protein. The sample includes around 150,000 distinct CDR3 sequences, around 45% of them seen just once. The sequence derives from a male donor with ankylosing spondylitis. Source material: synovial fluid, either unsorted or a sorted T cell fraction (not recorded which).

CDR3 DNA sequence: TGTGCCAGCAGTCCGACGGGACAGCAAAATGAAAAACTGTTTTTT. This translates into CASSPTGQQNEKLFF. The genes are TRBV6-1 and TRBJ1-4, with 7 bases matching TRBD1. V was clipped by 5 bases and J by 5 bases; unmatched bases: 8. The CDR3 runs to 15 residues. Germline V gene sequence: CDR1 MNHNS, CDR2 SASEGT.